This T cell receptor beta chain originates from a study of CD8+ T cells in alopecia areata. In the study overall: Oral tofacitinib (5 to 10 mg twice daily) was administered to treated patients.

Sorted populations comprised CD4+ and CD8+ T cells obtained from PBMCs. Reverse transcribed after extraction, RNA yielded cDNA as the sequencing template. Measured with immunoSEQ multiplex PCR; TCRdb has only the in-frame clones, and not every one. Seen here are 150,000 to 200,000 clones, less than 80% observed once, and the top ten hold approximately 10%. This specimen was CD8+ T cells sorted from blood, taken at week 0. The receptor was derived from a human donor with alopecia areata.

The DNA for the CDR3 is TGTGCCAGCAGCTTAGTAGGCGGTTCTTACGAGCAGTACTTC. As protein: CASSLVGGSYEQYF. The chain recombines TRBV13 with TRBJ2-7; D is unresolved. The CDR3 sequence is 14 residues long. The germline V gene has CDR1 PRHDT and CDR2 FYEKMQ (reference sequence). With 1 base removed from V and 4 bases from J, the gap between germline ends came to 11 bases.